This T cell receptor (beta chain) was obtained from a study of T cells in tumors after PD-1 blockade. Study overall: Excluded were patients with checkpoint blockade, immunosuppressants, or radiotherapy or other anti-cancer therapy within 4 weeks. Daily vismodegib 150 mg continued in a subset of anti-PD-1-treated patients.

The sample holds a few counts of this clone. TCRdb's copy holds only in-frame clones and misses some; the assay was immunoSEQ multiplex PCR. The repertoire holds tens of thousands of clones, approximately 74% seen once, with around 5% in the top ten. This CDR3 is built from 16 residues. The V end lost 3 bases, the J end lost 5 bases, and 16 bases lay between the germline ends. Germline V gene sequence: CDR1 KGHSH, CDR2 LQKENI. The sequence was obtained from a human donor with basal cell carcinoma. The sample was PBMCs, taken after anti-PD-1 treatment. V gene TRBV18 combines with J gene TRBJ2-2, with D perhaps matching TRBD1 (6 bases). The CDR3 DNA sequence: TGTGCCAGCTCACCTCCAGGGGTCCGGTTGACCGGGGAGCTGTTTTTT. Its protein is CASSPPGVRLTGELFF. Variable domain in full (rest from reference TRBV18 and TRBJ2-2): NAGVMQNPRHLVRRRGQEARLRCSPMKGHSHVYWYRQLPEEGLKFMVYLQKENIIDESGMPKERFSAEFPKEGPSILRIQQVVRGDSAAYFCASSPPGVRLTGELFFGEGSRLTVL.